This TCR beta chain was identified in a study of blood T cell repertoires in COVID-19. Study overall: The origin of the acute and convalescent COVID-19 samples was the United States, Italy and Spain. T cells, B-cell-depleted T cells, or PBMCs provided the cDNA or gDNA that served as material.

Per the study methods: Estimation of nucleated cell counts relied on the amplification of reference gene primers. The assay was immunoSEQ multiplex PCR, and TCRdb's table has in-frame clones only and misses some. From that table come the V and J calls and clone size; the DNA was used to work out D and trimming. The table lists about 170,000 clones, 83% of them singletons. The CDR3 is 12 amino acids. Trimming cost V 2 bases and J 10 bases, with 12 bases left between them. Germline V gene sequence: CDR1 SGHNT, CDR2 YYREEE (reference sequence). Input material: peripheral blood. The chain joins TRBV5-4 to TRBJ1-2, with a possible D match to TRBD1 (6 bases). The clonotype comes from a woman of 80 years or more with acute or convalescent COVID-19. The CDR3 coding sequence is TGTGCCAGCAGCTTATCAGGACAGAACTACACCTTC. Its protein is CASSLSGQNYTF.